Below, one T cell receptor (beta chain) is given with its context. TCRdb keeps only in-frame clones here, not all; method: immunoSEQ multiplex PCR. The table lists some 390,000 clones, 89% of them singletons. This specimen belongs to a study of blood T cell repertoires in COVID-19. In germline, CDR1 is MNHEY, CDR2 SVGAGI. The V and J ends lost 3 bases and 1 base respectively, with 9 bases between them. CDR3 size: 14 residues. Sequenced: peripheral blood. This sequence originates from a woman between 35 and 50 years old with COVID-19, enrolled during active disease. The chain employs TRBV6-5 and TRBJ1-1, with D perhaps matching TRBD1 (6 bases). The CDR3 DNA sequence: TGTGCCAGCAGTTATACGACAGGGAACACTGAAGCTTTCTTT. This translates into CASSYTTGNTEAFF.